This T cell receptor beta chain stems from a study of CD4+ T cells in melanoma. This clone was seen more than once but under ten times. TCRdb's copy holds only in-frame clones and misses some; the assay was immunoSEQ multiplex PCR. The sample includes about 9,900 clones, about 70% seen only once; the top ten take 15% to 20%. Trimming removed 2 bases from V and 1 base from J, with 6 bases in between. There are 13 residues in the CDR3. The germline gives CDR1 SGHNT, CDR2 YYREEE (reference sequence). This chain uses TRBV5-4 with TRBJ1-1; no clear D gene. The TCR originated in a human donor with melanoma. The sequencing input was peripheral blood. CDR3 sequence (DNA): TGTGCCAGCAGCTTAGACACGAACACTGAAGCTTTCTTT. It translates to CASSLDTNTEAFF.